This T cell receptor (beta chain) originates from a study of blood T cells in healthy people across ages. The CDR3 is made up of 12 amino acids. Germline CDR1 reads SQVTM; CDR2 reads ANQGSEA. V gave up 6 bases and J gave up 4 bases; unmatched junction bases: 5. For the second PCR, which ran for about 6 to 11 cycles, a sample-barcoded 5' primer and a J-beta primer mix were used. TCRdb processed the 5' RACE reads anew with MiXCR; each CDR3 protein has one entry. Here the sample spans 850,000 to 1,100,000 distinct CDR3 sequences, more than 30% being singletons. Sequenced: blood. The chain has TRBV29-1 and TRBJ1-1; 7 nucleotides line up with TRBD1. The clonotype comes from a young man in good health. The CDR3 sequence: CSVGTVVTEAFF. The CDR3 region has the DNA TGCAGCGTGGGGACAGTGGTCACTGAAGCTTTCTTT. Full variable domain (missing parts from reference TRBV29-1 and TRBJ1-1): SAVISQKPSRDICQRGTSLTIQCQVDSQVTMMFWYRQQPGQSLTLIATANQGSEATYESGFVIDKFPISRPNLTFSTLTVSNMSPEDSSIYLCSVGTVVTEAFFGQGTRLTVV.